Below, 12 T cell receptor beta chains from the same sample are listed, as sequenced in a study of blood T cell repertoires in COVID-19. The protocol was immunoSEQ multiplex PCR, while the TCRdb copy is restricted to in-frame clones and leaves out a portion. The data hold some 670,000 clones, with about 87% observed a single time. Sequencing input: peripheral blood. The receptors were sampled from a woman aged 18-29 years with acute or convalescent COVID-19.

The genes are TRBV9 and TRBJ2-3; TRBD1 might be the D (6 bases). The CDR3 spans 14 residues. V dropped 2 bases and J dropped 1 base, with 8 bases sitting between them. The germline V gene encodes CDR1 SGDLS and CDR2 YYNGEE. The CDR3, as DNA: TGTGCCAGCAGCGTCAGACAGGGCACAGATACGCAGTATTTT. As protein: CASSVRQGTDTQYF. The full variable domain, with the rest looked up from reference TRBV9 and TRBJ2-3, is DSGVTQTPKHLITATGQRVTLRCSPRSGDLSVYWYQQSLDQGLQFLIQYYNGEERAKGNILERFSAQQFPDLHSELNLSSLELGDSALYFCASSVRQGTDTQYFGPGTRLTVL.

CDR3 loop: CASSDSLQGHNEQFF. The CDR3 DNA sequence: TGTGCCAGCAGTGACTCACTACAGGGTCACAATGAGCAGTTCTTC. The chain recombines TRBV6-4 with TRBJ2-1; D perhaps matches TRBD1 (6 bases). The CDR3 is 15 amino acids. V was cut by 0 bases and J by 5 bases, with 11 bases left in between. The germline V gene has CDR1 MRHNA and CDR2 SNTAGT.

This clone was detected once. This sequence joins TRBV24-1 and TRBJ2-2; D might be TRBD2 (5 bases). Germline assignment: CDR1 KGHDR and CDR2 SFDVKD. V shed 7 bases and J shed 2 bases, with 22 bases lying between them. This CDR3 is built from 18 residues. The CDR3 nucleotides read TGTGCCACCAGACACCCCCAAGGACTGAGATTTAACACCGGGGAGCTGTTTTTT. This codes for CATRHPQGLRFNTGELFF.

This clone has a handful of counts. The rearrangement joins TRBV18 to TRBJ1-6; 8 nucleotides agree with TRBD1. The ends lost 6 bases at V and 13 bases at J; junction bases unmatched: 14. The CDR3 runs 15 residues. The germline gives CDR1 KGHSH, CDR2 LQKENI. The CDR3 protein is CASSPQGASAPPLHF. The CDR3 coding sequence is TGTGCCAGCTCGCCTCAGGGGGCCTCAGCTCCGCCCCTCCACTTT.

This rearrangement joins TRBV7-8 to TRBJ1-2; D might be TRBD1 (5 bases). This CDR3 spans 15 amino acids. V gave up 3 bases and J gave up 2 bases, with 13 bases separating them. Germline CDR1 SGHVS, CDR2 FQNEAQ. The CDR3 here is CASSFDRNPNYGYTF. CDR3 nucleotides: TGTGCCAGCAGCTTCGACAGAAATCCAAACTATGGCTACACCTTC.

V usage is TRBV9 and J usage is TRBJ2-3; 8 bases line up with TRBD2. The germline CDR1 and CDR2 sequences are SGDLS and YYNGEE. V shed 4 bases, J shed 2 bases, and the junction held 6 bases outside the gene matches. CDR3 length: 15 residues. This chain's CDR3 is CASSTGLVSTDTQYF. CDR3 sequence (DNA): TGTGCCAGCAGCACGGGACTAGTCTCCACAGATACGCAGTATTTT.

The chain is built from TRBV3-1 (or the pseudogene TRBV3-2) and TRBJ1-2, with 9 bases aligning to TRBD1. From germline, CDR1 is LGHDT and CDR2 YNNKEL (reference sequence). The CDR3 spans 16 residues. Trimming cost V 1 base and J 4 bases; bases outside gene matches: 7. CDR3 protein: CASSQGDRELGYGYTF. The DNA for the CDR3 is TGTGCCAGCAGCCAAGGGGACAGGGAGCTAGGCTATGGCTACACCTTC.

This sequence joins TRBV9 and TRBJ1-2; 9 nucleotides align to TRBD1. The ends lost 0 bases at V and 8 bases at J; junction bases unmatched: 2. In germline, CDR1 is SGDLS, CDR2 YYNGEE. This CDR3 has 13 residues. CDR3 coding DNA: TGTGCCAGCAGCGTAGACAGGGGGCAAGGCTACACCTTC. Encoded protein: CASSVDRGQGYTF.

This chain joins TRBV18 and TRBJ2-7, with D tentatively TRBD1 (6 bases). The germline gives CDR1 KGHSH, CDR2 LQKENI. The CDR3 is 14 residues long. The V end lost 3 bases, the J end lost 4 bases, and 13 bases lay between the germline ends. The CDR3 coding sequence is TGTGCCAGCTCACCTCAGGGGATTGAGTACGAGCAGTACTTC. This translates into CASSPQGIEYEQYF.

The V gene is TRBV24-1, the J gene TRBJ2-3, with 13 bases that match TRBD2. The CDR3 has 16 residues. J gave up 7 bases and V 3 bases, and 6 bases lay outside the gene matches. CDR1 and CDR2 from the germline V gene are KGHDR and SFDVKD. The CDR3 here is CATSDGTSGEVNTQYF. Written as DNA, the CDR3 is TGTGCCACCAGTGATGGGACTAGCGGGGAGGTGAATACGCAGTATTTT.

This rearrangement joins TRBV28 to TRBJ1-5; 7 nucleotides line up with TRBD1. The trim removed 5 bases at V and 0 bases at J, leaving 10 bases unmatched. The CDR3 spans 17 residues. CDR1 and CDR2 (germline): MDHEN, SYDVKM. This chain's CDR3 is CASSLDRESYSNQPQHF. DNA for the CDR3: TGTGCCAGCAGTCTAGACAGGGAATCTTATAGCAATCAGCCCCAGCATTTT.

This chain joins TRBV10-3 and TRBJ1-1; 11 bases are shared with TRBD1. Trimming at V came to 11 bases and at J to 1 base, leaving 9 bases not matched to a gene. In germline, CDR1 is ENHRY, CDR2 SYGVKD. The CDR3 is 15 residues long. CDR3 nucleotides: TGTGCCTCAAACAGCGGACAGGGGGCGAACACTGAAGCTTTCTTT. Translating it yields CASNSGQGANTEAFF.